One and the same sample provided the 30 T cell receptor beta chains below, sequenced in a study of response to subunit inactivated influenza vaccine. Each CDR3 protein gets one entry after TCRdb re-called the RT-PCR reads with MiXCR. The data contain some 850,000 distinct CDR3 sequences, less than 20% of them seen just once; the ten biggest clones take up about a tenth. Sequencing used PBMCs from blood, obtained about 5 days after vaccination. These receptors all come from a man between 45 and 60 years old who received an inactivated influenza vaccine.

The chain combines TRBV6-1 with TRBJ2-1; TRBD1 matches 8 bases. Looked up from germline, CDR1 is MNHNS and CDR2 is SASEGT. V was pared by 4 bases and J by 9 bases, with 11 bases of the junction left unmatched. This CDR3 is 15 amino acids long. The CDR3 is CASSVAGGARTEQFF. CDR3 sequence (DNA): TGTGCCAGCAGTGTTGCAGGGGGCGCTCGCACTGAGCAGTTCTTC.

This clonotype was detected ten times or more. This chain joins TRBV12-3 or TRBV12-4 and TRBJ2-5; D ambiguous. Trimming left V 4 bases short and J 2 bases short, with 11 bases between. CDR3 length: 14 amino acids. Here the CDR3 reads CASSSGMKQETQYF. The CDR3 bases are TGTGCCAGCAGTTCCGGCATGAAACAAGAGACCCAGTACTTC.

The CDR3, as DNA: TGTGCCAGCAGCACACGACTAGCGGGAGTGGAGACCCAGTACTTC. The encoded protein is CASSTRLAGVETQYF. The chain has TRBV14 and TRBJ2-5; TRBD2 aligns across 12 bases. This CDR3 has 15 amino acids. The V segment lost 5 bases and the J segment 5 bases; nucleotides outside the gene matches: 6. CDR1 SGHDN and CDR2 FVKESK come from the germline V gene.

This clonotype has just a few counts. V is TRBV18 and J is TRBJ2-1; no clear D. The CDR3 covers 13 residues. In germline, CDR1 is KGHSH, CDR2 LQKENI. V was clipped by 0 bases and J by 8 bases, with 8 bases between them. CDR3 nucleotide sequence: TGTGCCAGCTCACCACCCTCGGCTTATGAGCAGTTCTTC. Translating gives CASSPPSAYEQFF.

The chain has TRBV7-8 and TRBJ2-4; 16 bases line up with TRBD2. Trimming removed 5 bases from V and 3 bases from J; junction bases left unmatched: 7. The CDR3 covers 18 residues. Looked up from germline, CDR1 is SGHVS and CDR2 is FQNEAQ. This CDR3 reads CASSLGLAGGPVKNIQYF. The CDR3 coding sequence is TGTGCCAGCAGCCTGGGACTAGCGGGAGGGCCGGTCAAAAACATTCAGTACTTC.

In this sample, this clonotype turned up a few times. The chain carries TRBV6-2 or TRBV6-3 and TRBJ2-5; TRBD1 aligns across 8 bases. The CDR3 extends over 12 amino acids. CDR1 is MNHEY and CDR2 is SVGEGT in the germline V gene. V lost 6 bases, J lost 7 bases, and 4 bases stayed unmatched. The CDR3 here is CASRTGAGTQYF. The DNA of the CDR3 is TGTGCCAGCAGGACAGGGGCGGGGACCCAGTACTTC.

Only a few counts were recorded for this clonotype. CDR3 in amino acids: CASSLLGGGQQETQYF. The CDR3 DNA is TGCGCCAGCAGCTTGCTTGGCGGGGGGCAACAAGAGACCCAGTACTTC. The chain couples TRBV5-1 to TRBJ2-5; 8 bases align to TRBD2. Trimming cost V 1 base and J 2 bases; bases outside gene matches: 7. The CDR3 covers 16 residues. From germline, CDR1 is SGHRS and CDR2 YFSETQ.

The chain links TRBV12-3 or TRBV12-4 to TRBJ1-2, with unresolved D. The CDR3 spans 15 residues. V shed 7 bases and J shed 3 bases, with 18 bases lying between them. The CDR3 spells CASNPGGRSDYGYTF. In DNA, the CDR3 is TGTGCCAGCAACCCCGGCGGCAGGTCGGACTATGGCTACACCTTC.

Ten or more counts support this clonotype. The V call is TRBV5-1, the J call TRBJ2-1, with TRBD2 matching over 7 bases. V gave up 4 bases and J gave up 1 base; unmatched junction bases: 5. Germline values: CDR1 SGHRS, CDR2 YFSETQ. The CDR3 is 15 residues long. The CDR3 bases are TGCGCCAGCAGCATGGGAGGGGAATCCTACAATGAGCAGTTCTTC. This sequence encodes CASSMGGESYNEQFF.

Only a few counts were recorded for this clonotype. The J gene is TRBJ1-5, the V gene TRBV20-1; D gene unclear. Germline assignment: CDR1 DFQATT and CDR2 SNEGSKA (reference sequence). The CDR3 length is 15 residues. The germline V and J ends were trimmed by 5 bases and 7 bases, with 21 bases remaining between them. The CDR3 DNA reads as TGCAGTGCTCAATCAGGCGTGGTTGAAGGACAGCCCCAGCATTTT. Its protein product is CSAQSGVVEGQPQHF.

The V gene is TRBV7-9, the J gene TRBJ1-3; perhaps TRBD1 as D (5 bases). V lost 3 bases to trimming and J lost 8 bases, with 14 bases between them. Germline lookup yields CDR1 SEHNR and CDR2 FQNEAQ (reference sequence). CDR3 length: 14 amino acids. CDR3 residues: CASSFQGGRDTIYF. The DNA of the CDR3 is TGTGCCAGCAGCTTCCAGGGAGGTCGAGACACCATATATTTT.

The sample holds a few counts of this clonotype. The chain is built from TRBV9 and TRBJ2-6, with D hard to call. V was shortened by 5 bases and J by 2 bases, with 8 bases between the two germline ends. Germline-derived CDR1 and CDR2 are SGDLS and YYNGEE. This CDR3 has 14 amino acids. The CDR3 DNA reads as TGTGCCAGCAGACGTGGGCCTGGGGCCAACGTCCTGACTTTC. Its translation is CASRRGPGANVLTF.

Only a few counts were recorded for this clonotype. The chain links TRBV20-1 to TRBJ1-5; maybe TRBD1 (5 bases). The length of the CDR3 is 12 residues. The germline V gene has CDR1 DFQATT and CDR2 SNEGSKA (reference sequence). The ends were cut back, 1 base at V and 11 bases at J, with 12 bases in the middle. The CDR3 here is CSARVPLGAQHF. The CDR3 region has the DNA TGCAGTGCTAGAGTTCCCTTGGGGGCCCAGCATTTT.

Ten or more counts support this clonotype. This chain joins TRBV7-9 and TRBJ1-1; D not resolved. Germline assignment: CDR1 SEHNR and CDR2 FQNEAQ (reference sequence). V was pared by 3 bases and J by 4 bases, with 15 bases between. The CDR3 is 15 amino acids. This CDR3 is CASSFPPPSGTEAFF. CDR3 bases: TGTGCCAGCAGCTTCCCTCCACCCAGTGGCACTGAAGCTTTCTTT.

The chain is built from TRBV11-1 and TRBJ2-5, with unresolved D. The germline V and J ends were trimmed by 1 base and 2 bases, with 11 bases remaining between them. The length of the CDR3 is 15 residues. Germline values: CDR1 SGHAT, CDR2 FQDESV (reference sequence). CDR3 sequence reads: CASSLGWEPQETQYF. The CDR3 DNA is TGTGCCAGCAGCTTAGGCTGGGAACCTCAAGAGACCCAGTACTTC.

This clonotype was seen a single time. The CDR3 DNA reads TGTGCCAGCAGCTTAGGGACAGGGTCGGACATTCAGTACTTC. Its protein is CASSLGTGSDIQYF. This chain connects TRBV7-9 to TRBJ2-4; 8 nucleotides match TRBD1. The CDR3 sequence is 14 residues long. Germline assignment: CDR1 SEHNR and CDR2 FQNEAQ (reference sequence). V shed 1 base, J shed 8 bases, and the junction held 4 bases outside the gene matches.

This clonotype was observed many times. The rearrangement links TRBV20-1 to TRBJ2-7; TRBD2 matches at 10 bases. V shed 4 bases and J 3 bases; nucleotides not matched to a gene: 6. Germline lookup yields CDR1 DFQATT and CDR2 SNEGSKA (reference sequence). The CDR3 is made up of 14 amino acids. In DNA, the CDR3 is TGCAGTGCTACAAGCGGGAGGGCCCTCTACGAGCAGTACTTC. Residues: CSATSGRALYEQYF.

In this sample, this clonotype turned up many times. The chain employs TRBV12-3 or TRBV12-4 and TRBJ1-3; D not resolved. The ends were cut back, 5 bases at V and 4 bases at J, with 15 bases in the middle. CDR3 length equals 15 residues. CDR3 protein: CASSPLVTRGNTIYF. The CDR3 region has the DNA TGTGCCAGCAGTCCCTTAGTCACCAGGGGAAACACCATATATTTT.

On this clonotype itself: This may be a read error: a much more frequent sequence differs by one nucleotide. This rearrangement joins TRBV20-1 to TRBJ2-3, with D possibly matching TRBD2 (6 bases). CDR1 is DFQATT and CDR2 is SNEGSKA in the germline V gene (reference sequence). The CDR3 sequence is 13 residues long. Trimming removed 4 bases at V and 0 bases at J, with 8 bases between. CDR3 coding DNA: TGCAGTGCTACCGGGACTAGCACAGATACGCAGTATTTT. It is translated as CSATGTSTDTQYF.

This clonotype came up many times. The chain couples TRBV28 to TRBJ1-2; D uncertain. The CDR3 covers 12 residues. Trimming removed 6 bases at V and 3 bases at J, with 8 bases between. Germline V gene data show CDR1 as MDHEN and CDR2 as SYDVKM. CDR3 protein: CASSPRDYGYTF. CDR3 DNA sequence: TGTGCCAGCAGCCCCCGGGACTATGGCTACACCTTC.

This clonotype has only a few counts. The rearrangement links TRBV18 to TRBJ1-1, with D possibly matching TRBD1 (6 bases). Germline V lookup: CDR1 KGHSH, CDR2 LQKENI. This CDR3 spans 15 amino acids. Trimming stripped 2 bases from V and 5 bases from J, with 15 bases between. In nucleotides, the CDR3 is TGTGCCAGCTCACCAGTTCAGGGGATTCTTACTGAAGCTTTCTTT. It specifies CASSPVQGILTEAFF. The full variable domain, completed using reference TRBV18 and TRBJ1-1, is NAGVMQNPRHLVRRRGQEARLRCSPMKGHSHVYWYRQLPEEGLKFMVYLQKENIIDESGMPKERFSAEFPKEGPSILRIQQVVRGDSAAYFCASSPVQGILTEAFFGQGTRLTVV.

The chain combines TRBV5-1 with TRBJ2-6; 8 positions match TRBD1. The length of the CDR3 is 18 residues. Trimming cost V 4 bases and J 0 bases; bases outside gene matches: 9. The V gene's germline CDR1 is SGHRS and CDR2 YFSETQ. The CDR3 spells CASSPRGQGSSGANVLTF. The CDR3 coding sequence is TGCGCCAGCAGCCCCCGCGGACAGGGTAGCTCTGGGGCCAACGTCCTGACTTTC.

The V call is TRBV15, the J call TRBJ2-3; D is perhaps TRBD2 (6 bases). Deletions cut 5 bases from V and 0 bases from J, with 9 bases between. The CDR3 totals 14 residues. Per germline, CDR1 LNHNV and CDR2 YYDKDF (reference sequence). The CDR3 DNA follows: TGTGCCACCAGCGGACTACCGAGCACAGATACGCAGTATTTT. Encoded protein: CATSGLPSTDTQYF.

A few counts support this clonotype. This chain uses TRBV27 with TRBJ1-5; unclear D gene. This CDR3 contains 13 residues. Trimming stripped 5 bases from V and 5 bases from J, with 10 bases between. Germline V CDR1 and CDR2: MNHEY, SMNVEV (reference sequence). This CDR3 is CASSPWVDQPQHF. The DNA for the CDR3 is TGTGCCAGCAGTCCCTGGGTCGATCAGCCCCAGCATTTT.

V is TRBV7-9 and J is TRBJ2-7, with TRBD2 matching over 8 bases. V shed 5 bases, J shed 3 bases, and the junction held 9 bases outside the gene matches. Germline lookup yields CDR1 SEHNR and CDR2 FQNEAQ (reference sequence). This CDR3 has 15 residues. The CDR3 DNA follows: TGTGCCAGCAGCCCAGAGCGGGGGCCCTACTACGAGCAGTACTTC. It is translated as CASSPERGPYYEQYF.

This clonotype occurred a few times. The rearrangement uses TRBV7-2 and TRBJ2-3; 15 bases line up with TRBD2. Germline V gene sequence: CDR1 SGHTA, CDR2 FQGNSA. The CDR3 contains 16 residues. J lost 4 bases, V lost 5 bases, and 4 bases had no gene match. This CDR3 is CASSRTSGRVADTQYF. CDR3 sequence (DNA): TGTGCCAGCAGCCGGACTAGCGGGAGGGTGGCAGATACGCAGTATTTT.

Only a few counts were recorded for this clonotype. This chain joins TRBV11-1 and TRBJ1-4; TRBD1 is a possible D gene (5 bases). The germline CDR1 and CDR2 sequences are SGHAT and FQDESV (reference sequence). CDR3 size: 19 residues. V lost 3 bases and J lost 4, with 24 bases in between. The CDR3 sequence is CASSFPQIMTRGVNEKLFF. DNA of the CDR3: TGTGCCAGCAGCTTCCCCCAGATCATGACAAGGGGCGTTAATGAAAAACTGTTTTTT. Filled out from reference TRBV11-1 and TRBJ1-4, the complete variable domain reads EAEVAQSPRYKITEKSQAVAFWCDPISGHATLYWYRQILGQGPELLVQFQDESVVDDSQLPKDRFSAERLKGVDSTLKIQPAELGDSAMYLCASSFPQIMTRGVNEKLFFGSGTQLSVL.

This chain connects TRBV3-1 to TRBJ2-7, with TRBD2 identical over 13 bases. The trim removed 4 bases at V and 1 base at J, leaving 4 bases unmatched. Germline V CDR1 and CDR2: LGHDT, YNNKEL (reference sequence). This CDR3 has 16 amino acids. CDR3 sequence (DNA): TGTGCCAGCAGCCTACGACTAGCGGGGGGATCCTACGAGCAGTACTTC. It encodes CASSLRLAGGSYEQYF.

This clonotype showed up many times. V and J are TRBV10-3 and TRBJ2-7, with D perhaps matching TRBD1 (6 bases). The V and J ends lost 10 bases and 2 bases respectively, with 15 bases between them. CDR1 and CDR2 (germline): ENHRY, SYGVKD. The CDR3 is made up of 13 amino acids. CDR3 in amino acids: CASGQSDPYEQYF. DNA for the CDR3: TGTGCCAGTGGACAGTCCGACCCCTACGAGCAGTACTTC.

This chain links TRBV29-1 with TRBJ1-1, with D unclear. The CDR3 is 14 residues long. The germline V and J ends were trimmed by 7 bases and 4 bases, with 19 bases remaining between them. Germline values: CDR1 SQVTM, CDR2 ANQGSEA. This CDR3 reads CSAGMLSLGTEAFF. Here the CDR3 DNA reads TGCAGCGCCGGGATGCTTAGTCTGGGCACTGAAGCTTTCTTT.